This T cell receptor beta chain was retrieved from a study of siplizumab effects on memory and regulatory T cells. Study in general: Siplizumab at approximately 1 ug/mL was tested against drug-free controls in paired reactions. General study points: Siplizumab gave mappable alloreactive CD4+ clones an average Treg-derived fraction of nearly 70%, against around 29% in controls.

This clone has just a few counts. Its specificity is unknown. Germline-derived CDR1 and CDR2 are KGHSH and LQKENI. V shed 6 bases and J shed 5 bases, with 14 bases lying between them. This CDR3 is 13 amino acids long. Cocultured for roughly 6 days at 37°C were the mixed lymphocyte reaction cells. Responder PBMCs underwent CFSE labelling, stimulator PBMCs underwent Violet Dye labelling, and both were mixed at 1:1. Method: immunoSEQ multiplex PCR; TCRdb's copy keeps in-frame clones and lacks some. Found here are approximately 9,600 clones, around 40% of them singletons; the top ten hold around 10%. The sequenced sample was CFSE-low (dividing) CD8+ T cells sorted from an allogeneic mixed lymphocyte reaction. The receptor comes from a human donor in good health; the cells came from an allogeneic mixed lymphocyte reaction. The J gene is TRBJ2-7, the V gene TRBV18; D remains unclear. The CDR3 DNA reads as TGTGCCAGCTCGGAAGGGAATTCAGACGAGCAGTACTTC. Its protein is CASSEGNSDEQYF.